Below are 13 T cell receptor beta chains sequenced from a single sample in a study of CD4 T cells in relation to SARS-CoV-2 and coronaviruses (dated by TCRdb to the early 2020s). Library creation used the immunoSEQ multiplex PCR assay. Here the immuneACCESS table is served through TCRdb, limited to in-frame sequences with V and J called. Missing clones are a known gap in these copies; in checked studies unresolved V genes cover under half, and the rest lacks a known reason. The sample table shows some 65,000 clones, and 80% to 90% are seen once. Clones ranked in the top ten supply around 1.5% of the sample. CD4+ T cells from unexposed donors were collected before the COVID-19 pandemic (2011-2018). The sequenced sample consisted of memory CD4+ T cells from PBMCs. The meaning of the sample's cell subset or site label: memory (non-naive) CD4+ T cells. All receptors derive from a human donor in good health.

V usage is TRBV10-2 and J usage is TRBJ2-2, with 10 bases identical to TRBD1. In germline, CDR1 is WSHSY, CDR2 SAAADI. This CDR3 spans 14 amino acids. V shed 10 bases and J 5 bases; nucleotides not matched to a gene: 7. CDR3 DNA sequence: TGCGCCACCTGTCCGGGACAGGGGACCGGGGAGCTGTTTTTT. Residues: CATCPGQGTGELFF.

The rearrangement uses TRBV6-5 and TRBJ1-3, with unresolved D. CDR1 and CDR2 (germline): MNHEY, SVGAGI. The CDR3 length is 13 residues. Trimming cost V 0 bases and J 0 bases, with 0 bases left between them. CDR3 nucleotide sequence: TGTGCCAGCAGTTACTCCTCTGGAAACACCATATATTTT. It translates to CASSYSSGNTIYF.

The J gene is TRBJ1-2, the V gene TRBV19, with D maybe TRBD1 (5 bases). This CDR3 has 14 residues. Germline V gene sequence: CDR1 LNHDA, CDR2 SQIVND (reference sequence). V lost 3 bases, J lost 6 bases, and 14 bases lay in between. The CDR3 here is CASSILGATDGYTF. CDR3 DNA sequence: TGTGCCAGTAGTATTTTAGGGGCGACGGATGGCTACACCTTC.

This rearrangement joins TRBV6-5 to TRBJ1-6; D is unclear. CDR1 and CDR2 (germline): MNHEY, SVGAGI. The V and J ends lost 6 bases and 8 bases respectively, with 11 bases between them. The CDR3 totals 13 residues. CDR3: CASSPDRYSPLHF. The CDR3 DNA follows: TGTGCCAGCAGCCCCGACCGGTATTCACCCCTCCACTTT.

The chain recombines TRBV10-3 with TRBJ2-2, with TRBD1 matching over 8 bases. The germline gives CDR1 ENHRY, CDR2 SYGVKD. This CDR3 has 15 amino acids. After removal of 5 bases from V and 2 bases from J, the junction contained 4 bases not matched to a gene. The CDR3 loop reads CAISRGQGNTGELFF. The DNA for the CDR3 is TGTGCCATCAGTAGAGGACAGGGTAACACCGGGGAGCTGTTTTTT.

This clone was seen a few times. V gene TRBV9 combines with J gene TRBJ1-5; TRBD1 is a possible D gene (5 bases). The germline V gene has CDR1 SGDLS and CDR2 YYNGEE. V lost 4 bases and J 0 bases, leaving 14 bases between the germline ends. The CDR3 runs to 16 residues. CDR3 sequence reads: CASSPGRPYSNQPQHF. The CDR3 region has the DNA TGTGCCAGCAGCCCAGGGCGGCCTTATAGCAATCAGCCCCAGCATTTT. The whole variable domain, filled in from reference TRBV9 and TRBJ1-5, reads DSGVTQTPKHLITATGQRVTLRCSPRSGDLSVYWYQQSLDQGLQFLIQYYNGEERAKGNILERFSAQQFPDLHSELNLSSLELGDSALYFCASSPGRPYSNQPQHFGDGTRLSIL.

The chain couples TRBV5-1 to TRBJ2-5; 10 nucleotides line up with TRBD1. Trimming removed 7 bases from V and 4 bases from J; junction bases left unmatched: 7. Germline CDR1 and CDR2: SGHRS and YFSETQ. CDR3 length: 14 residues. The CDR3 DNA follows: TGCGCCAGCGGGGGACAGGGGTTGGGAGAGACCCAGTACTTC. It yields the protein CASGGQGLGETQYF.

The rearrangement joins TRBV6-2 or TRBV6-3 to TRBJ2-5; maybe TRBD2 (6 bases). Trimming left V 2 bases short and J 2 bases short, with 24 bases between. Germline lookup yields CDR1 MNHEY and CDR2 SVGEGT. The length of the CDR3 is 19 residues. The CDR3 is CASSYNMEGLEPEQETQYF. The CDR3 region has the DNA TGTGCCAGCAGTTACAATATGGAGGGGCTCGAACCCGAACAAGAGACCCAGTACTTC.

The V call is TRBV7-9, the J call TRBJ2-7; 8 nucleotides agree with TRBD2. After removal of 4 bases from V and 6 bases from J, the junction contained 14 bases not matched to a gene. The length of the CDR3 is 16 residues. The germline V gene encodes CDR1 SEHNR and CDR2 FQNEAQ (reference sequence). The CDR3 region is CASSSRPGGGSLEQYF. CDR3 DNA: TGTGCCAGCAGCTCACGCCCCGGGGGGGGGTCCCTCGAGCAGTACTTC.

The V gene is TRBV6-6, the J gene TRBJ2-2, with D hard to call. With 1 base removed from V and 5 bases from J, the gap between germline ends came to 11 bases. Germline CDR1 and CDR2: MNHNY and SVGAGI (reference sequence). The CDR3 runs 15 residues. CDR3 sequence (DNA): TGTGCCAGCAGTTACTATGGCACCAGGACCGGGGAGCTGTTTTTT. Protein: CASSYYGTRTGELFF.

The J gene is TRBJ2-1, the V gene TRBV6-4; 8 bases are shared with TRBD2. The V gene's germline CDR1 is MRHNA and CDR2 SNTAGT. This CDR3 comprises 18 residues. The V segment lost 6 bases and the J segment 2 bases; nucleotides outside the gene matches: 15. For the CDR3, the DNA is TGTGCCAGCAGCGCAAGACTAGCGCCGATTTCTCCCTACAATGAGCAGTTCTTC. Translating gives CASSARLAPISPYNEQFF.

The gene calls are TRBV29-1 and TRBJ2-3, with unresolved D. CDR1 and CDR2 (germline): SQVTM, ANQGSEA. CDR3 size: 12 residues. Trimming took 6 bases from V and 5 from J, leaving 12 bases between them. DNA of the CDR3: TGCAGCGTCCAGGACGCTCGAGATACGCAGTATTTT. This encodes CSVQDARDTQYF.

This clone occurred once. This chain joins TRBV5-6 and TRBJ1-2, with D tentatively TRBD1 (6 bases). V gave up 0 bases and J gave up 3 bases, with 6 bases separating them. The CDR3 covers 13 residues. Germline V lookup: CDR1 SGHDT, CDR2 YYEEEE. CDR3 region: CASSLGGHYGYTF. DNA of the CDR3: TGTGCCAGCAGCTTGGGGGGGCACTATGGCTACACCTTC.